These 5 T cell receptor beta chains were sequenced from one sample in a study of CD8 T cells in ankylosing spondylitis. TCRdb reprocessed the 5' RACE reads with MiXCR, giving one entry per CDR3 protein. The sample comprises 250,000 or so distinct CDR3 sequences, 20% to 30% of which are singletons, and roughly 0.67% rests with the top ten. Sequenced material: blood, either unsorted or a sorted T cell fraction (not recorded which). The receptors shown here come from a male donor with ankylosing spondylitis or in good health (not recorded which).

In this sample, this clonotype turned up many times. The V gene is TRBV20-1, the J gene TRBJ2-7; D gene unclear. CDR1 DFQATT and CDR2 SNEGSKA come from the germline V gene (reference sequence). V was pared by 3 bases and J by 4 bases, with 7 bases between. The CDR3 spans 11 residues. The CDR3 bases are TGCAGTGCTAGGGATCCGTACGAGCAGTACTTC. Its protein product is CSARDPYEQYF.

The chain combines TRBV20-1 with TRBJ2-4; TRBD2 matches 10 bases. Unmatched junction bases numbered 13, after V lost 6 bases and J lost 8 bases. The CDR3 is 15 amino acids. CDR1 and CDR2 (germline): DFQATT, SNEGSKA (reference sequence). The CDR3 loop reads CSAPIAGGWPDIQYF. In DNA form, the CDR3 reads TGCAGTGCACCCATAGCGGGGGGTTGGCCGGACATTCAGTACTTC.

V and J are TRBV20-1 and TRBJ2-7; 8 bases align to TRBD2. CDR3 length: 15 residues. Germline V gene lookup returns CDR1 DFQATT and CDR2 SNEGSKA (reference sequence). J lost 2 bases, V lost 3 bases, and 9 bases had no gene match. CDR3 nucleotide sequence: TGCAGTGCTAGGTCACGGGGGGGCCCCCCCTACGAGCAGTACTTC. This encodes CSARSRGGPPYEQYF.

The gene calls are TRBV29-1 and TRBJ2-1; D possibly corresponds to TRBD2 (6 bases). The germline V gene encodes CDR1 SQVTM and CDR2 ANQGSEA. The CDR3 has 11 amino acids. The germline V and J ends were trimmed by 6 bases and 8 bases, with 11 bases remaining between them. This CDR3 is CSVRGTDEQFF. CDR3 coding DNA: TGCAGCGTGAGAGGGACTGATGAGCAGTTCTTC.

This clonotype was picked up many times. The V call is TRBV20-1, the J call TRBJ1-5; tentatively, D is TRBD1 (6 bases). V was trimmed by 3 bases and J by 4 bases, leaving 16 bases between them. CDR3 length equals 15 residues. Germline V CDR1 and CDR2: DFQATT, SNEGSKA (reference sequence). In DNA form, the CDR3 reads TGCAGTGCTAGTTTCGGGCACACAGGGAATCAGCCCCAGCATTTT. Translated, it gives CSASFGHTGNQPQHF.